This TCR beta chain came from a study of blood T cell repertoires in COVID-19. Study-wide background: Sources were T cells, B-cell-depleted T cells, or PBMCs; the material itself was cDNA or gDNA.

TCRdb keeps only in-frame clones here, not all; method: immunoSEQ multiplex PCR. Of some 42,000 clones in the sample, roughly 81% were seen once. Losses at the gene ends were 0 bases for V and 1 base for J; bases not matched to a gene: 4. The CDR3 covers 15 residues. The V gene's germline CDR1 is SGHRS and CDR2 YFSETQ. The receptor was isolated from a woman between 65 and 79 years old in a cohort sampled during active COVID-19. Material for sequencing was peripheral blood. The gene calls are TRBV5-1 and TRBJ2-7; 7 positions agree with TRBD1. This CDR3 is CASSLEQGVSYEQYF. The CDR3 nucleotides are TGCGCCAGCAGCTTGGAGCAGGGGGTTTCCTACGAGCAGTACTTC.